The 13 T cell receptor beta chains below were found in one sample sequenced in a study of cytomegalovirus exposure and HLA in healthy donors. The primer mix had 60 Vbeta and 13 Jbeta primers. Only in-frame clones appear in the TCRdb table, and some are missing; sequencing was by immunoSEQ multiplex PCR. The sample has some 130,000 clones; approximately 80% are singletons. Sequencing was carried out using PBMCs. The receptors were gathered from a man under 40 in good health and CMV-seronegative.

This clone was seen once. The chain uses TRBV23-1 and TRBJ1-5; D is perhaps TRBD1 (5 bases). TRBV23-1 is an open reading frame, and its role is uncertain. V lost 8 bases to trimming and J lost 5 bases, with 19 bases between them. The CDR3 has 15 amino acids. The CDR3 region has the DNA TGCGCCAGCTCCTGGAAGCAGGGCCGTTATCAGCCCCAGCATTTT. Its translation: CASSWKQGRYQPQHF.

The CDR3 spells CAWSAGLAGAADTQYF. The CDR3 DNA is TGTGCCTGGAGTGCCGGACTAGCGGGAGCCGCAGATACGCAGTATTTT. The J gene is TRBJ2-3, the V gene TRBV30; 13 bases map to TRBD2. The germline V gene encodes CDR1 GTSNPN and CDR2 SVGIG (reference sequence). The trim removed 1 base at V and 4 bases at J, leaving 5 bases unmatched. CDR3 length: 16 residues.

V is TRBV5-6 and J is TRBJ1-5, with TRBD1 as a possible D gene (6 bases). Germline loops: CDR1 SGHDT, CDR2 YYEEEE. V was shortened by 7 bases and J by 3 bases, with 14 bases between the two germline ends. The length of the CDR3 is 14 residues. The CDR3, as DNA: TGTGCCAGCTCTCTACAGGGCGCCAATCAGCCCCAGCATTTT. Translating gives CASSLQGANQPQHF.

The chain combines TRBV7-6 with TRBJ2-1; D remains unclear. Trimming took off 6 bases at V and 12 bases at J, with 12 bases between the two ends. The CDR3 loop spans 11 amino acids. Germline V gene sequence: CDR1 SGHVS, CDR2 FNYEAQ. The CDR3 nucleotides are TGTGCCAGCAGTCCGCTGAGAGGGCAGTTCTTC. Translating it yields CASSPLRGQFF.

This clone was recorded only once. The chain combines TRBV7-3 with TRBJ1-1, with 11 nucleotides matching TRBD1. The CDR3 spans 14 residues. The V segment lost 4 bases and the J segment 5 bases; nucleotides outside the gene matches: 3. Germline V CDR1 and CDR2: SGHTA, FQGTGA. The CDR3 reads CASSSDRGLTEAFF. The DNA for the CDR3 is TGTGCCAGCAGCTCGGACAGGGGGCTTACTGAAGCTTTCTTT.

This chain's CDR3 is CASSFQGKETQYF. The DNA for the CDR3 is TGTGCCAGCAGCTTCCAGGGGAAAGAGACCCAGTACTTC. The chain uses TRBV5-6 and TRBJ2-5; maybe TRBD1 (6 bases). CDR3 length: 13 amino acids. Germline values: CDR1 SGHDT, CDR2 YYEEEE. Trimming removed 2 bases from V and 3 bases from J, with 8 bases in between.

This clone was detected a few times. CDR3 nucleotide sequence: TGTGCCAGCTCACCGGTCGGCAGGGAACTATACGAGCAGTACTTC. The encoded protein is CASSPVGRELYEQYF. This chain links TRBV18 with TRBJ2-7; a possible D gene is TRBD1 (5 bases). CDR1 KGHSH and CDR2 LQKENI come from the germline V gene. The CDR3 loop spans 15 amino acids. The ends were cut back, 3 bases at V and 4 bases at J, with 16 bases in the middle.

The rearrangement uses TRBV19 and TRBJ2-4, with 7 bases aligning to TRBD2. The CDR3 is made up of 15 amino acids. The J segment lost 8 bases and the V segment lost 7 bases, leaving 14 bases of the junction unmatched. Per the germline V gene, CDR1 is LNHDA and CDR2 is SQIVND (reference sequence). The CDR3 DNA is TGTGCCAGTAACACTTTCTCGGGGGGAGAAGACATTCAGTACTTC. Its translation: CASNTFSGGEDIQYF.

The chain uses TRBV23-1 and TRBJ2-5; 7 nucleotides line up with TRBD1. TRBV23-1 is annotated as an ORF whose role is uncertain. The length of the CDR3 is 17 residues. J gave up 0 bases and V 4 bases, and 11 bases lay outside the gene matches. CDR3 residues: CASSPGQRLTNQETQYF. For the CDR3, the DNA is TGCGCCAGCAGTCCGGGACAGCGACTTACCAACCAAGAGACCCAGTACTTC.

This rearrangement joins TRBV19 to TRBJ1-2; tentatively, D is TRBD1 (5 bases). The CDR3 contains 13 residues. Trimming left V 6 bases short and J 1 base short, with 9 bases between. Germline CDR1 and CDR2: LNHDA and SQIVND (reference sequence). The CDR3 nucleotides read TGTGCCAGTAGCTCAGGGTTTAACTATGGCTACACCTTC. It yields the protein CASSSGFNYGYTF. Filled out from reference TRBV19 and TRBJ1-2, the complete variable domain reads DGGITQSPKYLFRKEGQNVTLSCEQNLNHDAMYWYRQDPGQGLRLIYYSQIVNDFQKGDIAEGYSVSREKKESFPLTVTSAQKNPTAFYLCASSSGFNYGYTFGSGTRLTVV.

Comment on this clone: Other DNA sequences of this sample code for an identical CDR3. This rearrangement joins TRBV9 to TRBJ1-1, with D unclear. The CDR3 runs to 13 residues. Germline loops: CDR1 SGDLS, CDR2 YYNGEE. The V gene lost 0 bases and the J gene lost 3 bases, with 6 bases spanning the gap. CDR3 in DNA: TGTGCCAGCAGCGTAGGGGGAGACACTGAAGCTTTCTTT. Its protein is CASSVGGDTEAFF.

This chain joins TRBV21-1 and TRBJ2-7; the DNA was not compared with TRBD2, the D call given in the table. TRBV21-1 is described as a pseudogene. The CDR3 contains 13 residues. The CDR3 sequence is CASPDRGSYEQYF. The CDR3 region has the DNA TGTGCCAGCCCCGATCGCGGCTCCTACGAGCAGTACTTC.

The chain carries TRBV30 and TRBJ2-3; 7 nucleotides line up with TRBD1. Germline V gives CDR1 GTSNPN, CDR2 SVGIG (reference sequence). J was trimmed by 6 bases and V by 5 bases; bases with no gene match: 14. The CDR3 length is 15 residues. CDR3 in amino acids: CAWGMGQSNFDTQYF. CDR3 bases: TGTGCCTGGGGAATGGGACAGTCAAATTTCGATACGCAGTATTTT.